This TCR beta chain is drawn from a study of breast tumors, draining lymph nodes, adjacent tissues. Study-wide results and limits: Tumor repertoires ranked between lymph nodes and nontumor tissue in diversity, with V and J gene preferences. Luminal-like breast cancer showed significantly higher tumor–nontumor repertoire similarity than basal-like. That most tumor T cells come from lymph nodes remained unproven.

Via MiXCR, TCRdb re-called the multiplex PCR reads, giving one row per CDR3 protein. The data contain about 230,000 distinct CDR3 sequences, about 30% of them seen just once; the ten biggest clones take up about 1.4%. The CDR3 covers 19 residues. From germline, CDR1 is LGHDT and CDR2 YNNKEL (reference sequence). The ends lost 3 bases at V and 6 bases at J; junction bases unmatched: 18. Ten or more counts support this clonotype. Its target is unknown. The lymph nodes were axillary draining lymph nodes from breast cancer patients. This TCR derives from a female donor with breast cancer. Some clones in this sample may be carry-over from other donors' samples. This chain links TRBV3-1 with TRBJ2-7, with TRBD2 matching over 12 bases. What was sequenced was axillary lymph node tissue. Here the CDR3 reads CASSHGLAGGPSEVGEQYF. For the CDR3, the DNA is TGTGCCAGCAGCCATGGCCTAGCGGGAGGGCCGAGCGAAGTGGGCGAGCAGTACTTC.